The 14 T cell receptor beta chains listed next were all sequenced from one sample in a study of post-analysis software for immune sequencing data. General observations from the study: Higher frequency in patients than in controls was seen for five TRBV segments, with TRBV5-6, TRBV5-1 and TRBV20-1 among them.

No antigen is known for these receptors. Unique molecular identifiers tagged the TCR beta cDNA libraries. TCRdb independently ran MiXCR on the PCR reads; one entry per CDR3 protein. This sample has about half a million distinct CDR3 sequences, with roughly 45% found just once. What was sequenced was blood. These receptors all come from a girl between 5 and 17 years old with multiple sclerosis.

As for this clonotype: A read error may explain this, as a much larger clone is one base away. This chain links TRBV4-2 with TRBJ2-1; tentatively, D is TRBD1 (5 bases). The closer fit of TRBJ2-7 to the DNA end suggests the J call may be wrong. The CDR3 consists of 17 residues. CDR1 is LGHNA and CDR2 is YNFKEQ in the germline V gene. The CDR3 protein is CASSQGGGESSYNEQYF. The CDR3 DNA reads TGTGCCAGCAGCCAAGGGGGCGGCGAGAGCTCCTACAATGAGCAGTACTTC.

The chain recombines TRBV12-3 or TRBV12-4 with TRBJ1-1; D gene unclear. V lost 5 bases and J 1 base, leaving 8 bases between the germline ends. The CDR3 has 13 residues. The CDR3 nucleotides read TGTGCCAGCAGTCAGAGGACGAACACTGAAGCTTTCTTT. Its protein product is CASSQRTNTEAFF.

The gene calls are TRBV15 and TRBJ1-2; D remains unclear. Germline CDR1 LNHNV, CDR2 YYDKDF (reference sequence). The V gene lost 2 bases and the J gene lost 1 base, with 14 bases spanning the gap. The CDR3 extends over 16 amino acids. CDR3 protein: CATSRTNSPVNYGYTF. DNA for the CDR3: TGTGCCACCAGCAGAACGAACAGCCCTGTTAACTATGGCTACACCTTC.

With regard to this clonotype: One end of the junction does not line up with germline, which may come from a read error. The genes are TRBV10-3 and TRBJ2-1, with D perhaps matching TRBD2 (5 bases). Germline loops: CDR1 ENHRY, CDR2 SYGVKD. The CDR3 is 14 amino acids. The CDR3 DNA follows: TGTGCCATCTCCCCCCCTAGCTCCTACAATGAGCAGGTCTTC. Encoded protein: CAISPPSSYNEQVF.

This clonotype was recorded once. The rearrangement joins TRBV20-1 to TRBJ2-7; 12 bases fit TRBD2. The V segment lost 1 base and the J segment 9 bases; nucleotides outside the gene matches: 7. CDR3 length equals 14 residues. Germline V gene data show CDR1 as DFQATT and CDR2 as SNEGSKA (reference sequence). CDR3 loop: CSARVLAGGKVQYF. CDR3 DNA: TGCAGTGCTAGAGTACTAGCGGGAGGAAAAGTGCAGTACTTC.

The J gene is TRBJ2-1, the V gene TRBV7-2, with 8 bases identical to TRBD1. The CDR3 is 15 residues long. Losses at the gene ends were 6 bases for V and 0 bases for J; bases not matched to a gene: 4. The germline V gene encodes CDR1 SGHTA and CDR2 FQGNSA. The DNA of the CDR3 is TGTGCCAGCAGATACGACAGGGGCTCCTACAATGAGCAGTTCTTC. Translated, it gives CASRYDRGSYNEQFF.

This clonotype was detected a few times. This chain connects TRBV20-1 to TRBJ2-7; 9 nucleotides line up with TRBD2. Trimming took 6 bases from V and 5 from J; bases not matched to a gene: 20. CDR1 is DFQATT and CDR2 is SNEGSKA in the germline V gene (reference sequence). The CDR3 length is 17 residues. The CDR3 DNA follows: TGCAGTGCCGGAGGGGCAGACTCAGCTAGCGGGGAGGACGAGCAGTACTTC. It specifies CSAGGADSASGEDEQYF.

V usage is TRBV10-3 and J usage is TRBJ2-7; 10 bases map to TRBD1. V lost 2 bases, J lost 5 bases, and 3 bases stayed unmatched. From germline, CDR1 is ENHRY and CDR2 SYGVKD. The CDR3 consists of 14 residues. The chain's CDR3 is CAISEGQGVDEQYF. Written as DNA, the CDR3 is TGTGCCATCAGTGAGGGACAGGGGGTTGACGAGCAGTACTTC.

The chain recombines TRBV6-1 with TRBJ2-1; 10 positions match TRBD1. Germline trimming cut 5 bases from V and 0 bases from J; bases unmatched to any gene: 1. Germline-derived CDR1 and CDR2 are MNHNS and SASEGT. The CDR3 sequence is 15 residues long. The CDR3 sequence is CASSRQGASYNEQFF. The DNA of the CDR3 is TGTGCCAGCAGTCGACAGGGGGCCTCCTACAATGAGCAGTTCTTC.

The rearrangement links TRBV12-3 or TRBV12-4 to TRBJ1-2, with TRBD1 as a possible D gene (6 bases). Trimming left V 5 bases short and J 8 bases short, with 18 bases between. The CDR3 runs 14 residues. The CDR3 loop reads CASSLRDTLAGYTF. The DNA of the CDR3 is TGTGCCAGCAGTCTACGGGACACCTTGGCGGGCTACACCTTC.

This clonotype has a handful of counts. The J gene is TRBJ2-1, the V gene TRBV20-1; D remains unclear. The J call may be wrong; the DNA end is better matched by TRBJ2-7. In germline, CDR1 is DFQATT, CDR2 SNEGSKA (reference sequence). The CDR3 has 12 amino acids. The CDR3 protein is CSVRSSYNEQYF. The CDR3 DNA reads TGCAGTGTAAGAAGCTCCTACAATGAGCAGTACTTC.

This clonotype occurred a few times. The rearrangement joins TRBV24-1 to TRBJ2-5, with D possibly matching TRBD1 (6 bases). CDR1 KGHDR and CDR2 SFDVKD come from the germline V gene. With 3 bases removed from V and 4 bases from J, the gap between germline ends came to 17 bases. There are 16 residues in the CDR3. CDR3 sequence (DNA): TGTGCCACCAGTGATGGGGGCTCACGTCGGTTAGAGACCCAGTACTTC. This encodes CATSDGGSRRLETQYF.

This clonotype was detected a few times. J is TRBJ2-7 and V is TRBV9; 10 bases map to TRBD1. The J call could be wrong; TRBJ2-5 is a better fit for the DNA end. From germline, CDR1 is SGDLS and CDR2 YYNGEE. There are 16 residues in the CDR3. The CDR3 coding sequence is TGTGCCAGCAGCGCAATGGGACAGGGGAAAAGAGAGACCCAGTACTTC. Its protein is CASSAMGQGKRETQYF.

The chain combines TRBV4-1 with TRBJ2-1, with D hard to call. Germline-derived CDR1 and CDR2 are MGHRA and YSYEKL. The CDR3 is made up of 14 amino acids. Between the trimmed V and J ends, which lost 2 bases and 8 bases, there was a span of 13 bases. The CDR3 nucleotides are TGCGCCAGCAGCCAACTAGGCGCTTTGGATGAGCAGTTCTTC. This translates into CASSQLGALDEQFF.